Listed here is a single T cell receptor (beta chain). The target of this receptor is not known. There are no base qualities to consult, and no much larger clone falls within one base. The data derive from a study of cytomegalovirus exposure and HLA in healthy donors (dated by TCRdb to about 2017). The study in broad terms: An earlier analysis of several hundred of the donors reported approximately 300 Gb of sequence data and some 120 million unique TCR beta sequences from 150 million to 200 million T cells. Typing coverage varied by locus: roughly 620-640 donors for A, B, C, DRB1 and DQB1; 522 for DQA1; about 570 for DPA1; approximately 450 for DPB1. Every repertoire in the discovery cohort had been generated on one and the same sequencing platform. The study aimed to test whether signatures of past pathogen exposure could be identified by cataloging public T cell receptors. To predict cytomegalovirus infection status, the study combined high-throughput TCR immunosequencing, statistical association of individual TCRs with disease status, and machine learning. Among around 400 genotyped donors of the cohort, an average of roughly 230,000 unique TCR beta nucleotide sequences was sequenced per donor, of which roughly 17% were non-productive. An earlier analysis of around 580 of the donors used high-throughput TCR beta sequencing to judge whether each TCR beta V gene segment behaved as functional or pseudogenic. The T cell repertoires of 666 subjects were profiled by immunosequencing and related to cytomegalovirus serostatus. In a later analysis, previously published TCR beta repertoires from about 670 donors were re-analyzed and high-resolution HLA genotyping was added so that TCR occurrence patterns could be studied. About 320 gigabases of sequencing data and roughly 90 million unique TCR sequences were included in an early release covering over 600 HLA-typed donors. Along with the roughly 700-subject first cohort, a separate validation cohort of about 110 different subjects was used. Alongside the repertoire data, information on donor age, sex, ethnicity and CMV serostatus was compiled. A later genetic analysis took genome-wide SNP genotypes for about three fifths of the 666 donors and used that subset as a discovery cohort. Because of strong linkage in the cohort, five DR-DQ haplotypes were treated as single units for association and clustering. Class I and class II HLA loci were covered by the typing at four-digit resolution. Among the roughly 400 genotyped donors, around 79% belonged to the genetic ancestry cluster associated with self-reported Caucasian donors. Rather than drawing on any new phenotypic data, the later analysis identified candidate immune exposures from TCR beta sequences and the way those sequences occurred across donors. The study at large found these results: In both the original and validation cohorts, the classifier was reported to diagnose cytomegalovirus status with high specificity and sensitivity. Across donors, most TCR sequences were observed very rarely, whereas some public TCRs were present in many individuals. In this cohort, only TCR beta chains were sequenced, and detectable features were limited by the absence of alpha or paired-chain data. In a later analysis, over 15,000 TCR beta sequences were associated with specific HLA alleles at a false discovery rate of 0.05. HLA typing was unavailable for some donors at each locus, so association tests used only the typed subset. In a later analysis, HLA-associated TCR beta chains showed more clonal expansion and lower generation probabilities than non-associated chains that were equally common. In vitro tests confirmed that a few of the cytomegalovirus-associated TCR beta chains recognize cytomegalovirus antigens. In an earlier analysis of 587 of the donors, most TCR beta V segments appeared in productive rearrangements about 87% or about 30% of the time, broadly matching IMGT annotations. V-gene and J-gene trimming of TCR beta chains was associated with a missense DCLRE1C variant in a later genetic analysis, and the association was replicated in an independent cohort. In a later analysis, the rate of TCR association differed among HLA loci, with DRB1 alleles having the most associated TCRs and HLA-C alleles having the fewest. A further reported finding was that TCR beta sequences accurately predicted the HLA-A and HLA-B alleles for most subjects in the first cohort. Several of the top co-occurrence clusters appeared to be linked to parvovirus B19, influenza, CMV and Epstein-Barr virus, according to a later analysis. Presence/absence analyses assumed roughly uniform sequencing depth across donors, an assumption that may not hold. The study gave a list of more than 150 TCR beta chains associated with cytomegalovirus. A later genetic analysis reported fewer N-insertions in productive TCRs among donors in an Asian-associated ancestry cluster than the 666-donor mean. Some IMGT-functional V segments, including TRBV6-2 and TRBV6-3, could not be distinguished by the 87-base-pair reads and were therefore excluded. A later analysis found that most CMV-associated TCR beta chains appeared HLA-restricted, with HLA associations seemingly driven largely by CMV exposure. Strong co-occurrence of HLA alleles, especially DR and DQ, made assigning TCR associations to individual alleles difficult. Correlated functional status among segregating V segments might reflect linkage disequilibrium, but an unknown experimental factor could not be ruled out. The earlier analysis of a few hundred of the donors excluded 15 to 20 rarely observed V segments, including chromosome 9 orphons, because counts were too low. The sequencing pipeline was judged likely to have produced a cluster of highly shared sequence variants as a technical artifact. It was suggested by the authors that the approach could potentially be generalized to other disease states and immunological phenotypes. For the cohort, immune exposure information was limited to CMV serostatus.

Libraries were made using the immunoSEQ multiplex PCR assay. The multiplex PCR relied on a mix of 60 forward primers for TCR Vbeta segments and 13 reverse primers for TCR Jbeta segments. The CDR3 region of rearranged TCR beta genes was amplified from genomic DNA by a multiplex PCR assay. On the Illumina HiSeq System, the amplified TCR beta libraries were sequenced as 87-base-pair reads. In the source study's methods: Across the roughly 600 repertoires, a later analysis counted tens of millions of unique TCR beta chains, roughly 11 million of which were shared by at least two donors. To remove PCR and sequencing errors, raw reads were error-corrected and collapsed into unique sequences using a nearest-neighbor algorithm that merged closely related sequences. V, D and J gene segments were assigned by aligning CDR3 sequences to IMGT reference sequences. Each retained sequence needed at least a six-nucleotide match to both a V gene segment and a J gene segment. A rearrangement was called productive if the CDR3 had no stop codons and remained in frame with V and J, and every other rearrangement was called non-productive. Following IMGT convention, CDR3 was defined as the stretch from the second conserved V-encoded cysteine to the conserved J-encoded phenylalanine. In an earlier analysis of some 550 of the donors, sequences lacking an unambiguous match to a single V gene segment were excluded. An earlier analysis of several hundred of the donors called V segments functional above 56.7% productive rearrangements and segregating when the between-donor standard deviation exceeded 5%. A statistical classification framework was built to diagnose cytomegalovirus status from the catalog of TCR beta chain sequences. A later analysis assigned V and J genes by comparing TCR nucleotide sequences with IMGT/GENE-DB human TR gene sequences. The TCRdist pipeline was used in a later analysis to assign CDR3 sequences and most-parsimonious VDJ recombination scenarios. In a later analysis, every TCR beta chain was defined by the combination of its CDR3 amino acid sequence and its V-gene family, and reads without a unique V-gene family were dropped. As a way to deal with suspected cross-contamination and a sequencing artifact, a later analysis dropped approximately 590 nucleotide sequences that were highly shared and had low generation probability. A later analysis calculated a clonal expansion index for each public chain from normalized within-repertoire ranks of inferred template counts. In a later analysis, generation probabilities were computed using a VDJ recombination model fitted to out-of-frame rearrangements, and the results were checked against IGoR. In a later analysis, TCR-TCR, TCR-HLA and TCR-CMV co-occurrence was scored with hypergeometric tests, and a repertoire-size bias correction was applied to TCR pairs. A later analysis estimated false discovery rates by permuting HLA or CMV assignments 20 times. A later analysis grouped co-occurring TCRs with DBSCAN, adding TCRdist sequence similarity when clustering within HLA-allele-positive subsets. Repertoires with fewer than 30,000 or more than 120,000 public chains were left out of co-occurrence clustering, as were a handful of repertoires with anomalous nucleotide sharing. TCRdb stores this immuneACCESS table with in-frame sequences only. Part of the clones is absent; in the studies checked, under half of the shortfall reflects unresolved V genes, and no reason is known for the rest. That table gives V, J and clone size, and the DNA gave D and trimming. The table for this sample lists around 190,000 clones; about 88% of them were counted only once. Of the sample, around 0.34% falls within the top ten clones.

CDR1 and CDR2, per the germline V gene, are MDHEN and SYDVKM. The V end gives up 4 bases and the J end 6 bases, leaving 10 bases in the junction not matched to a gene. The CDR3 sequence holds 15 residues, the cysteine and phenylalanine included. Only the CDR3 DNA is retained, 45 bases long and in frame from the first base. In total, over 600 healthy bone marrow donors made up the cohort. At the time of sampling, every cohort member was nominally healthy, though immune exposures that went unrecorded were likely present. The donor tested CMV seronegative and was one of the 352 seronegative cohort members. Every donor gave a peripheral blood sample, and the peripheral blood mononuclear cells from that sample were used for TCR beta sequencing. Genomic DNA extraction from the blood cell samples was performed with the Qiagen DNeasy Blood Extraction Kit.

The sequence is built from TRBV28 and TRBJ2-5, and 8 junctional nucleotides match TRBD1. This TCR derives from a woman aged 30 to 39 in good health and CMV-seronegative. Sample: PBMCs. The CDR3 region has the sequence CASSSIDRGLKTQYF. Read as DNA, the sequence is TGTGCCAGCAGTTCCATAGACAGGGGTTTAAAGACCCAGTACTTC.